These 18 T cell receptor beta chains came from one sample sequenced in a study of T cells in Graves' hyperthyroidism and ophthalmopathy (dated by TCRdb to about 2019). The library was generated by multiplex PCR. This sample was sequenced with an Illumina HiSeq 2000. TCR beta CDR3 regions were amplified from RNA transcripts. For the first round of RT-PCR on the TCR CDR3, the HTBI primer set was used together with the Qiagen OneStep RT-PCR kit. TCRdb reanalyzed the raw reads on its own, using fastp at Q25 for trimming and MiXCR for clone calling, and kept in-frame beta chains. Each CDR3 protein gets just one entry, which takes the most common genes and DNA from the rows behind it. The sample table holds a few hundred thousand distinct CDR3 sequences, of which roughly 50% were seen once. The ten largest clones add up to more than 7.5% of the sample. Sequenced input: peripheral blood or thyroid tissue (not recorded which). These receptors were collected from a woman aged 18-29 years with Graves' hyperthyroidism.

This clonotype turned up a few times. A much larger clone sits a single nucleotide away, making a read error possible. V and J are TRBV3-1 and TRBJ1-1; no reliable D call. The CDR3 contains 13 residues. CDR1 LGHDT and CDR2 YNNKEL come from the germline V gene (reference sequence). The V and J ends lost 1 base and 1 base respectively, with 4 bases between them. CDR3 nucleotide sequence: TGTGCCAGCAGCCAAGTAGGGAACACTGAAGCTTTCTTT. This translates into CASSQVGNTEAFF.

Ten or more counts support this clonotype. This rearrangement joins TRBV4-2 to TRBJ2-5, with D tentatively TRBD2 (5 bases). The germline V and J ends were trimmed by 2 bases and 3 bases, with 7 bases remaining between them. This CDR3 region has 13 residues. CDR1 and CDR2 from the germline V gene are LGHNA and YNFKEQ. CDR3 amino acids: CASSQLAEETQYF. In DNA form, the CDR3 reads TGTGCCAGCAGCCAACTAGCAGAAGAGACCCAGTACTTC.

The sample holds many counts of this clonotype. The rearrangement uses TRBV19 and TRBJ1-4; D is possibly TRBD1 (5 bases). The germline V and J ends were trimmed by 4 bases and 0 bases, with 12 bases remaining between them. The CDR3 has 16 amino acids. The germline V gene encodes CDR1 LNHDA and CDR2 SQIVND (reference sequence). The CDR3 here is CASSRRDSSTNEKLFF. The DNA for the CDR3 is TGTGCCAGTAGTAGAAGAGACAGCTCAACTAATGAAAAACTGTTTTTT.

The genes are TRBV29-1 and TRBJ1-6; D perhaps matches TRBD1 (6 bases). Germline lookup yields CDR1 SQVTM and CDR2 ANQGSEA. The ends were cut back, 5 bases at V and 7 bases at J, with 12 bases in the middle. The CDR3 sequence is 13 residues long. CDR3 sequence (DNA): TGCAGCGTTACTCAGGGGCGGAATTCACCCCTCCACTTT. This sequence encodes CSVTQGRNSPLHF.

The chain recombines TRBV20-1 with TRBJ1-1; D unclear. Germline CDR1 and CDR2: DFQATT and SNEGSKA (reference sequence). With 3 bases removed from V and 4 bases from J, the gap between germline ends came to 12 bases. The CDR3 totals 13 residues. The CDR3 bases are TGCAGTGCTAGGATGAATAGTGGCACTGAAGCTTTCTTT. Amino acids: CSARMNSGTEAFF.

This clonotype has a handful of counts. This chain links TRBV18 with TRBJ2-5; D gene ambiguous. The germline CDR1 and CDR2 sequences are KGHSH and LQKENI. This CDR3 is 16 amino acids long. V was pared by 4 bases and J by 1 base, with 16 bases between. DNA of the CDR3: TGTGCCAGCTCACTCAGTAGATCGGGCCTCCAAGAGACCCAGTACTTC. This codes for CASSLSRSGLQETQYF.

The DNA for the CDR3 is TGTGCCAGCACCCCCGGGACAGGGGTTTACAATGAGCAGTTCTTC. It is translated as CASTPGTGVYNEQFF. The J gene is TRBJ2-7, the V gene TRBV9; 10 nucleotides agree with TRBD1. The last part of the DNA fits TRBJ2-1 better; the J call may be wrong. CDR1 is SGDLS and CDR2 is YYNGEE in the germline V gene. The CDR3 sequence is 15 residues long.

The genes are TRBV7-9 and TRBJ2-6; D gene ambiguous. This CDR3 spans 14 amino acids. V gave up 5 bases and J gave up 4 bases, with 9 bases separating them. Germline CDR1 reads SEHNR; CDR2 reads FQNEAQ (reference sequence). CDR3 loop: CASSLLKGANVLTF. CDR3 nucleotide sequence: TGTGCCAGCAGCCTACTGAAAGGGGCCAACGTCCTGACTTTC.

This clonotype was counted at least ten times. The V and J genes are TRBV6-5 and TRBJ2-1; 13 bases are a match to TRBD2. CDR3 length: 15 residues. V dropped 6 bases and J dropped 9; count of bases not matched to a gene: 8. CDR1 and CDR2 from the germline V gene are MNHEY and SVGAGI. The CDR3 DNA is TGTGCCAGCAGCTCAGGACTAGCGGGAGTGAGTGAGCAGTTCTTC. It encodes CASSSGLAGVSEQFF.

This clonotype was counted at least ten times. The chain is built from TRBV5-6 and TRBJ1-1, with D unresolved. The CDR3 loop spans 15 amino acids. V lost 2 bases and J lost 1, with 12 bases in between. Looked up from germline, CDR1 is SGHDT and CDR2 is YYEEEE. The CDR3 region is CASSFYPPGNTEAFF. The CDR3 DNA reads TGTGCCAGCAGCTTTTATCCCCCGGGGAACACTGAAGCTTTCTTT. The full variable domain, with the rest looked up from reference TRBV5-6 and TRBJ1-1, is DAGVTQSPTHLIKTRGQQVTLRCSPKSGHDTVSWYQQALGQGPQFIFQYYEEEERQRGNFPDRFSGHQFPNYSSELNVNALLLGDSALYLCASSFYPPGNTEAFFGQGTRLTVV.

This clonotype was counted once. A much larger clone lies a single base off, so this may be a read error. The chain is built from TRBV12-3 or TRBV12-4 and TRBJ2-5; tentative D call: TRBD2 (6 bases). V was shortened by 2 bases and J by 5 bases, with 12 bases between the two germline ends. The CDR3 consists of 14 residues. CDR3 nucleotides: TGTGCCAGCAGTTTACCTATCGGGACTGAGACCCAGTACTTC. Translating it yields CASSLPIGTETQYF.

The rearrangement uses TRBV2 and TRBJ2-3, with TRBD2 matching over 12 bases. CDR1 is SNHLY and CDR2 is FYNNEI in the germline V gene. V lost 8 bases to trimming and J lost 4 bases; unmatched junction nucleotides: 7. The CDR3 contains 15 residues. CDR3: CASDSSGRAPDTQYF. The CDR3 nucleotides are TGTGCCAGCGACTCTAGCGGGAGGGCCCCAGATACGCAGTATTTT.

This clonotype was recorded many times. V usage is TRBV7-3 and J usage is TRBJ1-5; D is perhaps TRBD1 (5 bases). V lost 9 bases and J lost 4, with 13 bases in between. Germline V gene sequence: CDR1 SGHTA, CDR2 FQGTGA. CDR3 size: 13 residues. The CDR3 nucleotides are TGTGCCAGTTCGACAGAGAGGAATCAGCCCCAGCATTTT. Its protein product is CASSTERNQPQHF.

There are many counts of this clonotype. The V call is TRBV9, the J call TRBJ2-7; either TRBD1 or TRBD2 may fit D (5 bases each). This CDR3 comprises 15 residues. Germline V gene data show CDR1 as SGDLS and CDR2 as YYNGEE. V was cut by 0 bases and J by 5 bases, with 15 bases left in between. The chain's CDR3 is CASSVDSGGGDEQYF. The CDR3 DNA reads as TGTGCCAGCAGCGTAGACAGTGGGGGTGGTGACGAGCAGTACTTC.

Comments on this clonotype: Because the CDR3's place on the DNA is in doubt, the DNA is left out and the CDR3 is given as listed by TCRdb. The chain is built from TRBV15 and TRBJ1-2. Germline V gives CDR1 LNHNV, CDR2 YYDKDF (reference sequence). The CDR3 has 13 residues if both end residues are counted. The CDR3 spells CATSRDVGTGNTF.

This clonotype was counted at least ten times. The chain has TRBV19 and TRBJ1-5; possibly TRBD1 for D (5 bases). This CDR3 spans 15 amino acids. Germline CDR1 LNHDA, CDR2 SQIVND (reference sequence). The germline V and J ends were trimmed by 3 bases and 4 bases, with 13 bases remaining between them. CDR3 in DNA: TGTGCCAGTAGTATCCGATCGGGACGGAATCAGCCCCAGCATTTT. This sequence encodes CASSIRSGRNQPQHF.

This clonotype was detected once. The genes are TRBV19 and TRBJ2-1; 15 bases are a match to TRBD2. The CDR3 contains 16 residues. Germline CDR1 reads LNHDA; CDR2 reads SQIVND (reference sequence). V was pared by 6 bases and J by 9 bases, with 9 bases of the junction left unmatched. The CDR3 protein is CASSKPGLAGGGEQFF. The CDR3 nucleotides read TGTGCCAGTAGCAAACCGGGACTAGCGGGAGGCGGTGAGCAGTTCTTC.

The table lists this clonotype with many counts. The CDR3 protein is CAISENTALYGYTF. The CDR3 DNA reads as TGTGCCATCAGTGAGAATACAGCCCTCTATGGCTACACCTTC. V is TRBV10-3 and J is TRBJ1-2; no clear D gene. Germline loops: CDR1 ENHRY, CDR2 SYGVKD. Trimming left V 2 bases short and J 4 bases short, with 11 bases between. The CDR3 covers 14 residues.